The 5 T cell receptor beta chains listed next were all sequenced from one sample in a study of control samples from healthy donors and cancer patients. The repertoire was sequenced with immunoSEQ multiplex PCR; TCRdb's copy has only in-frame clones and lacks some. This table holds tens of thousands of clones, around 87% found once. Sequencing used blood. The receptors derive from a man between 50 and 59 years old in good health.

The DNA for the CDR3 is TGTGCCAGTAGTAGCCTCCCCGTACCCGTGGCTTTCTTT. This gives the protein CASSSLPVPVAFF. The rearrangement joins TRBV19 to TRBJ1-1; no reliable D call. Per the germline V gene, CDR1 is LNHDA and CDR2 is SQIVND (reference sequence). Trimming took off 4 bases at V and 11 bases at J, with 17 bases between the two ends. The CDR3 length is 13 residues.

The chain joins TRBV7-2 to TRBJ2-7; perhaps TRBD2 as D (5 bases). Germline V gene sequence: CDR1 SGHTA, CDR2 FQGNSA. V lost 5 bases and J lost 9, with 11 bases in between. The CDR3 has 11 residues. The CDR3 DNA sequence: TGTGCCAGCAGCACACTAGGAGGGCAGTACTTC. This gives the protein CASSTLGGQYF. The whole variable domain, filled in from reference TRBV7-2 and TRBJ2-7, reads GAGVSQSPSNKVTEKGKDVELRCDPISGHTALYWYRQSLGQGLEFLIYFQGNSAPDKSGLPSDRFSAERTGGSVSTLTIQRTQQEDSAVYLCASSTLGGQYFGPGTRLTVT.

The chain joins TRBV7-9 to TRBJ1-6, with a tentative D call TRBD1 (5 bases). The V gene lost 2 bases and the J gene lost 8 bases, with 7 bases spanning the gap. The CDR3 spans 13 residues. CDR1 and CDR2 (germline): SEHNR, FQNEAQ (reference sequence). DNA for the CDR3: TGTGCCAGCAGCTTACAGGGTGATTCACCCCTCCACTTT. The encoded protein is CASSLQGDSPLHF.

The sample holds a few counts of this clone. V is TRBV10-2 and J is TRBJ2-3; TRBD2 agrees at 9 bases. V shed 3 bases and J 2 bases; nucleotides not matched to a gene: 3. The CDR3 has 15 residues. CDR1 WSHSY and CDR2 SAAADI come from the germline V gene. CDR3 region: CASSETSGYTDTQYF. The CDR3 nucleotides are TGCGCCAGCAGTGAAACTAGCGGGTACACAGATACGCAGTATTTT.

This chain uses TRBV28 with TRBJ1-4; D is perhaps TRBD1 (6 bases). Germline V gene lookup returns CDR1 MDHEN and CDR2 SYDVKM. V lost 5 bases, J lost 6 bases, and 13 bases lay in between. The CDR3 spans 14 residues. The CDR3 bases are TGTGCCAGCAGTCGGCAAGGGGGTTATGAAAAACTGTTTTTT. Translating it yields CASSRQGGYEKLFF.